This T cell receptor (beta chain) was retrieved from a study of blood T cell repertoires in COVID-19 (dated by TCRdb to 2018 to 2021). Looking at the study overall: The collaborator samples originated in the United States, Italy and Spain and spanned the acute and convalescent phases of COVID-19. The material from the prospective study consisted of cDNA or gDNA derived from T cells, B-cell-depleted T cells, or PBMCs. The dataset comprised deeply sampled blood TCRbeta repertoires from subjects exposed to, actively infected with, or recovered from COVID-19. The repertoires were released in a freely available public database meant as a resource for research on the immune response to SARS-CoV-2. Samples came from the ongoing ImmuneRACE study (first 160 participants) plus 1,254 subjects from 6 global collaborators. The sample metadata nearly always contained a de-identified subject ID, COVID-19 status, age in years and sex. HLA class I and class II types, where available, came from metadata supplied by the sample provider rather than from assay-based typing. Study-wide conclusions, independent of this receptor: Clinical and demographic metadata were provided uncurated, with the amount varying by source and participant.

TCRbeta CDR3 regions were amplified from genomic DNA by means of the immunoSEQ Assay, a bias-controlled multiplex PCR. Concerning the study's data processing: Within the assay, amplification of reference gene primers was used to estimate how many nucleated cells each sample contained. Sequence reads were collapsed and filtered to measure the absolute abundance of every unique TCRbeta CDR3 rearrangement. For each sample, productive Simpson clonality was calculated by taking the square root of Simpson's diversity index across productive rearrangements. Held by TCRdb, this immuneACCESS table contains in-frame sequences only and omits some clones. Under half of the omission traces to an unresolved V gene where checked; the cause of the rest is unknown. The D gene and trimming were derived from the DNA, and the V and J assignments and clone size from that table. This sample is represented by about 240,000 clones; roughly 80% of them were singletons. The top ten constitute around 8% of the sample.

One collaborating source in Seattle enrolled patients while the patients were actively infected and followed the patients over time throughout the course of disease. Collaborating institutions collected whole blood in K2EDTA tubes following their own protocols. For TCRbeta analysis, collaborators shipped samples as frozen whole blood, isolated PBMCs, or DNA extracted from either of those sample types. Relative to germline, V is missing 6 bases and J is missing 7 bases, with 9 bases of the junction outside any gene match. Taken from cysteine to phenylalanine, the CDR3 has 15 residues. Only the CDR3 DNA is retained, 45 bases long and in frame from the first base. Reading the germline V gene gives CDR1 SNHLY and CDR2 FYNNEI. As regards this clone: Its antigen has not been determined. Qualities for individual bases were not recorded, and no much larger clone is one base off.

The origin of this receptor is a woman older than 75 with COVID-19, enrolled during active disease. This receptor chain uses TRBV2 and TRBJ2-7, with 13 central nucleotides matching TRBD2. Sequencing was performed on peripheral blood. The bases read TGTGCCAGCAGAAAGGAACAGGGACTAGCGGGGGAGCAGTACTTC. It is translated as CASRKEQGLAGEQYF. With the rest looked up from the reference TRBV2 and TRBJ2-7 genes rather than sequenced, the full variable domain is EPEVTQTPSHQVTQMGQEVILRCVPISNHLYFYWYRQILGQKVEFLVSFYNNEISEKSEIFDDQFSVERPDGSNFTLKIRSTKLEDSAMYFCASRKEQGLAGEQYFGPGTRLTVT.